Reported below is one T cell receptor beta chain. The sample belongs to a study of blood T cell repertoires in COVID-19. Study-wide context: Acute and convalescent COVID-19 specimens originated in the United States, Italy and Spain. Sources were T cells, B-cell-depleted T cells, or PBMCs; the material itself was cDNA or gDNA.

Profiling relied on immunoSEQ multiplex PCR, and the TCRdb table lists in-frame clones only, not all of them. The table records over 130,000 clones, 70% to 80% of them present only once. The origin of this receptor is a man aged 50 or older with acute or convalescent COVID-19. The sequenced material came from peripheral blood.

CDR3 bases: TGTGCTAGTGGTTCGACGACAGGGCTCAGCTACGAGCAGTACGTC. Amino acids: CASGSTTGLSYEQYV. The V call is TRBV12-5, the J call TRBJ2-7, with 7 bases that match TRBD1. J lost 3 bases, V lost 4 bases, and 9 bases had no gene match. Germline V CDR1 and CDR2: LGHNT, FRNRAP. This CDR3 comprises 15 residues.